This TCR beta chain stems from a study of T-cell memory formation after mild COVID-19 (dated by TCRdb to the early 2020s). A note on the overall study: TCR sequence clusters from the two donors were found to be largely donor specific. T-cell clones expanding and contracting after mild COVID-19 in a couple of donors were tracked by longitudinal TCRalpha and TCRbeta repertoire sequencing. Two young, previously healthy adult volunteers, one female and one male, were included in the cohort. Study-wide findings and limitations: Contracting CD4+ clones were located mainly in the CM and EM memory subsets, whereas CD8+ clones were found to be enriched in EMRA. Clones that contracted from day 15 to 85 showed balanced CD4/CD8 phenotypes, whereas a second wave of clones that expanded from day 15 to 37 leaned towards CD4+. Only a couple of mild cases were covered by the study, and larger cohorts that include severe cases with pre-infection samples were considered necessary. Some responding clones were detected in pre-infection memory, which suggested that pre-existing cross-reactive memory T cells had joined the SARS-CoV-2 response. Whether the second-wave clones peaking on day 37 were SARS-CoV-2 specific was not confirmed.

V drops 6 bases and J drops 3 bases, leaving 9 bases in between. The cysteine opens and the phenylalanine closes a CDR3 of 13 amino acids. The retained sequence is limited to the CDR3, 39 bases, with the frame set at the first base. Via the germline V gene (reference sequence), CDR1 is LNHDA and CDR2 SQIVND. The listed sequencing device is Illumina NovaSeq 6000. cDNA libraries for TCRalpha and TCRbeta were prepared by 5'RACE using constant-segment primers, with sample barcodes and unique molecular identifiers added. RNA was extracted from every sample with Trizol reagent. Amplification of the libraries took two PCR steps, and the second step added a second sample barcode plus Illumina TruSeq adapters. Libraries were sequenced on an Illumina NovaSeq with 2 x 150 bp paired-end reads. The original methods were these. Reads were demultiplexed and collapsed into UMI-guided consensus sequences with migec v1.2.7. Using mixcr v2.1.11, UMI consensuses were aligned to TRA and TRB V and J templates and then assembled into clonotypes. Expanded or contracted clonotypes were those called significant by both edgeR and NoisET, with noise models trained on biological replicates. For edgeR calls, the thresholds were a false discovery rate-adjusted p below 0.01 and a log2 fold-change of 1. As an exploratory analysis of dynamics, max-normalized trajectories of the 1000 most abundant clonotypes were examined with PCA combined with hierarchical clustering. Each responding clone was given a CD4 or CD8 phenotype based on the CD4+ and CD8+ repertoires, which had been sequenced separately. TCRdb took the public reads, trimmed them with fastp at Q25, ran MiXCR for clone calling and kept in-frame beta chains. All rows with the same CDR3 protein become a single entry with the most common DNA and genes. These V and J calls originate from TCRdb's pipeline instead of the authors' own analysis. The sample has approximately 250,000 distinct CDR3 sequences on record, 16% of them singletons. The ten largest clones add up to roughly a fifth of the sample.

As to this clonotype: Its cognate antigen has yet to be identified. Base qualities are not recorded, but no much larger clone differs from it by a single base.

Ficoll-Paque density gradient centrifugation was the method used to isolate PBMCs. The rearrangement joined TRBV19 to TRBJ1-5, with no confident D gene call. Input material: PBMCs or a T cell subset sorted from them (not recorded which). The receptor comes from a man between 18 and 35 years old who had mild COVID-19 (a few samples of this study predate the infection). The sample titles of this study are shuffled in the database, so cell type and time point are left out; the donor was told from shared clones. The CDR3 reads as follows: CASSGQVNQPQHF. The DNA sequence is given as TGTGCCAGTAGCGGGCAGGTCAATCAGCCCCAGCATTTT. The full variable domain, with segments outside the CDR3 supplied by the reference TRBV19 and TRBJ1-5 proteins, appears as DGGITQSPKYLFRKEGQNVTLSCEQNLNHDAMYWYRQDPGQGLRLIYYSQIVNDFQKGDIAEGYSVSREKKESFPLTVTSAQKNPTAFYLCASSGQVNQPQHFGDGTRLSIL.